The T cell receptor (beta chain) described here comes from a study of T cell repertoires in cytomegalovirus infection. Study-level points and caveats: The study identified carriers of CMV plus the relevant HLA from cumulative public TCR beta family frequency.

Germline CDR1 and CDR2: SGHTA and FQGNSA. The CDR3 loop spans 17 amino acids. V lost 4 bases, J lost 4 bases, and 22 bases lay in between. Comments on this clonotype: Antigen specificity is unknown.

TCRdb analysed the reads with MiXCR anew, one entry per CDR3 protein. In the table there are roughly 760,000 distinct CDR3 sequences, under 40% of which are singletons. The TCR was taken from a human donor in good health (CMV status not recorded). Some clones in this sample may be carry-over from other donors' samples. The sample consisted of PBMCs. The chain links TRBV7-2 to TRBJ1-1; possibly TRBD1 for D (6 bases). The CDR3 sequence is CASSWGHYRVGGTEAFF. In DNA, the CDR3 is TGTGCCAGCAGCTGGGGACATTACAGGGTGGGAGGCACTGAAGCTTTCTTT.